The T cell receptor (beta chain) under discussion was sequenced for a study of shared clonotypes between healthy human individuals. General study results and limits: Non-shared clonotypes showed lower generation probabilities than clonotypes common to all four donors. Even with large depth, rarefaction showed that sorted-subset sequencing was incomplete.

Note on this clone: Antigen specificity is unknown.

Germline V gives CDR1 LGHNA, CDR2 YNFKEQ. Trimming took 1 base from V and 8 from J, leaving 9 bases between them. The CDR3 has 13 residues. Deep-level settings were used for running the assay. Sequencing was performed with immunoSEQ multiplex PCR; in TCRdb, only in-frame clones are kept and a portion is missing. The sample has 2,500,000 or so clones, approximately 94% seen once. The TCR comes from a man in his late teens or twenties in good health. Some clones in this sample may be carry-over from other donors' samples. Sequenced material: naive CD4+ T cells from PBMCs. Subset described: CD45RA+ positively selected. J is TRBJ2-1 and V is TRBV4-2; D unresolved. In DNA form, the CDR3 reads TGTGCCAGCAGCCAAGGGGTCGAGGATGAGCAGTTCTTC. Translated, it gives CASSQGVEDEQFF.